This entry features one T cell receptor beta chain sequence. Other DNA sequences in the sample encode the same CDR3. These data originate in a study of cytomegalovirus exposure and HLA in healthy donors. Losses at the gene ends were 0 bases for V and 3 bases for J; bases not matched to a gene: 2. The germline V gene has CDR1 SGHRS and CDR2 YFSETQ. The CDR3 is made up of 14 amino acids. Sequenced by immunoSEQ multiplex PCR; TCRdb stores in-frame clones only, minus some. This sample carries 120,000 or so clones, about nine tenths of them seen once, and the ten largest clones take roughly 2%. The rearrangement uses TRBV5-1 and TRBJ2-7, with 8 positions matching TRBD2. This sequence originates from a woman aged 18-29 years in good health and CMV-seronegative. The source material was PBMCs. Written as DNA, the CDR3 is TGCGCCAGCAGCTTGGGTAGCGGGAACTACGAGCAGTACTTC. Protein sequence: CASSLGSGNYEQYF.